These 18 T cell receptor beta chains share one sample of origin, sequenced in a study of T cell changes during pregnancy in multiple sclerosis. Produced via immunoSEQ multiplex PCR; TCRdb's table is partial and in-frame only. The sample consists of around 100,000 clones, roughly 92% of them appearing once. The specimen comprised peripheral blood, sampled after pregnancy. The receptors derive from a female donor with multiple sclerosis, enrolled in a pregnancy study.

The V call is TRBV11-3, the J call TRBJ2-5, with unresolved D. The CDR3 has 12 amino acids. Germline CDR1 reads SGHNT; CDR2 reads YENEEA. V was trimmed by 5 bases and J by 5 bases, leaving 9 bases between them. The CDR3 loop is CASSRSGETQYF. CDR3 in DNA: TGTGCCAGCAGCCGGTCGGGTGAGACCCAGTACTTC.

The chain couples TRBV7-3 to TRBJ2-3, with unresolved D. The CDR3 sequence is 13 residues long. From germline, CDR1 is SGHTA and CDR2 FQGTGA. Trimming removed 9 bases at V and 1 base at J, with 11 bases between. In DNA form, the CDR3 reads TGTGCCAGTACAGTCGCTGGCACAGATACGCAGTATTTT. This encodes CASTVAGTDTQYF.

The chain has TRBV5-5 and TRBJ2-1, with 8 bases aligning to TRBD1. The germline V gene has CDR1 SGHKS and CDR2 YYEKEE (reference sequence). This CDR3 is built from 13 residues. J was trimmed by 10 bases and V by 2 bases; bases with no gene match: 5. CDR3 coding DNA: TGTGCCAGCAGCTTTTCAGGGGGCAAGGAGCAGTTCTTC. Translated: CASSFSGGKEQFF. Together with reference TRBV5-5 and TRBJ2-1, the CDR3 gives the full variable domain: DAGVTQSPTHLIKTRGQQVTLRCSPISGHKSVSWYQQVLGQGPQFIFQYYEKEERGRGNFPDRFSARQFPNYSSELNVNALLLGDSALYLCASSFSGGKEQFFGPGTRLTVL.

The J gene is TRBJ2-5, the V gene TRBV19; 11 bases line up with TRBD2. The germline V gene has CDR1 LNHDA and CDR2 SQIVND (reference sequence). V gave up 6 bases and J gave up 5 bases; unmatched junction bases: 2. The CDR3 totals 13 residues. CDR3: CASRTSGEETQYF. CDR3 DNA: TGTGCCAGTAGGACTAGCGGGGAGGAGACCCAGTACTTC. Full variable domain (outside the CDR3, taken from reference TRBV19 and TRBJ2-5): DGGITQSPKYLFRKEGQNVTLSCEQNLNHDAMYWYRQDPGQGLRLIYYSQIVNDFQKGDIAEGYSVSREKKESFPLTVTSAQKNPTAFYLCASRTSGEETQYFGPGTRLLVL.

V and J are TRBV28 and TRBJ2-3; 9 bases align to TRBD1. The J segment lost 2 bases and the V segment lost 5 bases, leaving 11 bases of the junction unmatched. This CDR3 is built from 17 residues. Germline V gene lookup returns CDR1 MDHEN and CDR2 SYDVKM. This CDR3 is CASSPHPGQGITDTQYF. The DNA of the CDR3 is TGTGCCAGCAGTCCTCATCCGGGACAGGGAATCACAGATACGCAGTATTTT.

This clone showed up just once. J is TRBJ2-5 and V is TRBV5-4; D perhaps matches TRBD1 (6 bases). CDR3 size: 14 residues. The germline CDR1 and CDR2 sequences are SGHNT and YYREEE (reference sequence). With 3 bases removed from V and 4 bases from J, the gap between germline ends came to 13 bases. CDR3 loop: CASSSQGPGETQYF. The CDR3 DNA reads TGTGCCAGCAGCTCACAGGGCCCCGGAGAGACCCAGTACTTC.

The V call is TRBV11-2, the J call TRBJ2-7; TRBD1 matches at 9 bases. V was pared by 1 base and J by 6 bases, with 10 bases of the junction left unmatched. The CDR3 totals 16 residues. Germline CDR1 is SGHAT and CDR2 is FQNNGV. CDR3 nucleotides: TGTGCCAGCAGCTTAGCGGGACAGGGTGGGACATCCGAGCAGTACTTC. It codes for CASSLAGQGGTSEQYF.

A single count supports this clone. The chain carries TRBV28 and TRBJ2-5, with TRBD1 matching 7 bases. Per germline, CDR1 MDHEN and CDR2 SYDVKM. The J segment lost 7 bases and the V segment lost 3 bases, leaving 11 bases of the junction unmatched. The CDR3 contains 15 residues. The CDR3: CASSLLRGPGGTQYF. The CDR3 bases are TGTGCCAGCAGTTTGCTAAGGGGGCCAGGGGGGACCCAGTACTTC.

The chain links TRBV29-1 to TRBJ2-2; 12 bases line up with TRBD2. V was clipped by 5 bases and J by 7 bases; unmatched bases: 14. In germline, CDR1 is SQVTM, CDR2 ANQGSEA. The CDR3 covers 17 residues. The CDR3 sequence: CSVFQPLLAGGIGELFF. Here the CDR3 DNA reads TGCAGCGTTTTTCAACCCCTACTAGCGGGAGGTATCGGGGAGCTGTTTTTT.

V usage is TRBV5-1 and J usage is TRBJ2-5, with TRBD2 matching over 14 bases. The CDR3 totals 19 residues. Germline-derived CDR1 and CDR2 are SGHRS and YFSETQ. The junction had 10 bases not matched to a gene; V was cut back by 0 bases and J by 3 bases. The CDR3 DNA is TGCGCCAGCAGCTTGGGGGGGACTAGCGGGAGTCAGCCGGAAGAGACCCAGTACTTC. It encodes CASSLGGTSGSQPEETQYF.

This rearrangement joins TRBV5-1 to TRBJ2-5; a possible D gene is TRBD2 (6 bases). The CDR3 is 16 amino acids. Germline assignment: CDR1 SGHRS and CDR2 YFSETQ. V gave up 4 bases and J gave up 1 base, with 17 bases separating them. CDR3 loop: CASSPPLTSSQETQYF. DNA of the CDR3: TGCGCCAGCAGCCCTCCCCTGACTAGTTCCCAAGAGACCCAGTACTTC.

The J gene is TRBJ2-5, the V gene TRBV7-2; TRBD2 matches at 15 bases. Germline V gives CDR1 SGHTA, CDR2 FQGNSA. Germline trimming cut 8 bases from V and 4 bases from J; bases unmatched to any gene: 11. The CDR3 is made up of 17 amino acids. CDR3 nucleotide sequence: TGTGCCAGCCGGGCCGGGACTAGCGGGGGGCCAGGAGAGACCCAGTACTTC. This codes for CASRAGTSGGPGETQYF.

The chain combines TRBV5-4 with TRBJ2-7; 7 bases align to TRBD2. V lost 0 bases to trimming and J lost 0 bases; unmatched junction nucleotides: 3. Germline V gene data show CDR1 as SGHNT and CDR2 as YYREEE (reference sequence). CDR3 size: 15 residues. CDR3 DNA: TGTGCCAGCAGCTTGGGGCGGGAGAGCTCCTACGAGCAGTACTTC. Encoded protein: CASSLGRESSYEQYF.

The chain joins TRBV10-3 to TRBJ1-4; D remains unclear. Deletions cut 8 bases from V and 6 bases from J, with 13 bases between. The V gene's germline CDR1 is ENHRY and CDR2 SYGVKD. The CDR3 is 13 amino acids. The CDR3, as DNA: TGTGCCATCCGGCAGGAACCACATGAAAAACTGTTTTTT. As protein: CAIRQEPHEKLFF.

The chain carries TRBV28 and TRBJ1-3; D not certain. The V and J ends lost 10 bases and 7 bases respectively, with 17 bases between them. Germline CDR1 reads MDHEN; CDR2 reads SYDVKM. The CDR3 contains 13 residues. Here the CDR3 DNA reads TGTGCCATAGCAGTCGCCGATCGGAACACCATATATTTT. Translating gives CAIAVADRNTIYF.

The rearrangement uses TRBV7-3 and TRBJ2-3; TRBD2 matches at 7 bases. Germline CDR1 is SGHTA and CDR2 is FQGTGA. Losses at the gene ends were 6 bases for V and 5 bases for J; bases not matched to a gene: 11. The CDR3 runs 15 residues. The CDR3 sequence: CASSSEWGGVDTQYF. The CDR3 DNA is TGTGCCAGCAGTTCGGAATGGGGGGGGGTAGATACGCAGTATTTT.

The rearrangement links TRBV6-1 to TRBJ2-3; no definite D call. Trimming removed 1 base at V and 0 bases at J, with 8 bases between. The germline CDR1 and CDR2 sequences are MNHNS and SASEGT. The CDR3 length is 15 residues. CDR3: CASSEVITSTDTQYF. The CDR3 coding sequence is TGTGCCAGCAGTGAAGTCATAACTAGCACAGATACGCAGTATTTT.

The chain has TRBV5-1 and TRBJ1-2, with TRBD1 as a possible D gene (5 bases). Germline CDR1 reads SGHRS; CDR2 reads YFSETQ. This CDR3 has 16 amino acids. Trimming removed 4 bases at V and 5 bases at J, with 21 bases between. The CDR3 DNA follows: TGCGCCAGCAGCCCCAATCCCGGGATAGGGACTTATGGCTACACCTTC. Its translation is CASSPNPGIGTYGYTF.